The rows below give T cell receptor beta chains drawn from one sample of a study of blood T cell repertoires in COVID-19. Method: immunoSEQ multiplex PCR; TCRdb's copy keeps in-frame clones and lacks some. Of 100,000 to 150,000 clones in the sample, about 86% were seen once. Sequencing was carried out using peripheral blood. Source of these receptors: a man aged 80 or over with active or convalescent COVID-19. Both conserved end residues are part of each CDR3. A D gene is named only where the DNA matches it firmly. Not every row has a clone size; where given, it reads once, few, many or a size class.

v_call	d_call	j_call	clone_size	cdr3_nt	cdr3_aa
TRBV12-5	NA	TRBJ1-3	NA	TGTGCTAGTGGTTTGTCGGGGACTGGAAACACCATATATTTT	CASGLSGTGNTIYF
TRBV3-1/TRBV3-2	NA	TRBJ1-5	NA	TGTGCCAGCAGCCAAGGCCAGGCTCAGCCCCAGCATTTT	CASSQGQAQPQHF
TRBV3-1/TRBV3-2	TRBD2	TRBJ2-3	NA	TGTGCCAGCAGCCAAGCACTAGCGGGTAACACAGATACGCAGTATTTT	CASSQALAGNTDTQYF
TRBV19	TRBD1	TRBJ1-5	NA	TGTGCCAGTAGTTACCTCCGGGGCGACAGGGCGACCAACCAGCCCCAGCATTTT	CASSYLRGDRATNQPQHF
TRBV28	TRBD1	TRBJ1-4	once	TGTGCCAGCAGTCCAGCAGGGGGCGCTAATGAAAAACTGTTTTTT	CASSPAGGANEKLFF
TRBV6-5	NA	TRBJ1-2	once	TGTGCCAGCAGTTACTCGATATACGGGAACTATGGCTACACCTTC	CASSYSIYGNYGYTF
TRBV9	NA	TRBJ1-6	NA	TGTGCCAGCAGCGCGGGGGGACAAAATAATTCACCCCTCCACTTT	CASSAGGQNNSPLHF
TRBV9	NA	TRBJ2-7	NA	TGTGCCAGCAGCCTCGACAGTTTGTCCTACGAGCAGTACTTC	CASSLDSLSYEQYF
TRBV7-2	TRBD1	TRBJ2-3	NA	TGTGCCAGCAGCCCAAGACAGGGCCGAGATACGCAGTATTTT	CASSPRQGRDTQYF
TRBV11-2	TRBD1	TRBJ1-2	NA	TGTGCCAGCAGTGGGGTCCGGACAGGGAGTGGCTACACCTTC	CASSGVRTGSGYTF
TRBV28	TRBD1	TRBJ1-6	NA	TGTGCCAGCAGTACAGGGGTCCCAAATTCACCCCTCCACTTT	CASSTGVPNSPLHF
TRBV7-9	NA	TRBJ1-6	NA	TGTGCCAGCAGTTCTAGCACAGTTGGGAATTCACCCCTCCACTTT	CASSSSTVGNSPLHF
TRBV11-2	TRBD1	TRBJ2-7	NA	TGTGCCAGCAGCCCAGGGGGACAGTTCTACGAGCAGTACTTC	CASSPGGQFYEQYF
TRBV10-3	NA	TRBJ2-3	NA	TGTGCCATCAGTGAGGGCATCACAGATACGCAGTATTTT	CAISEGITDTQYF
TRBV7-3	TRBD2	TRBJ2-5	NA	TGTGCCAGCAGCTTAGGTGGATTAGCGGGGGGTAGGGAGACCCAGTACTTC	CASSLGGLAGGRETQYF
TRBV29-1	TRBD1	TRBJ2-2	NA	TGCAACAAAGACAGGGCCGCCCATAAGAACACCGGGGAGCTGTTTTTT	CNKDRAAHKNTGELFF
TRBV19	NA	TRBJ1-6	NA	TGTGCCAGTAGTCCCCTAGGAAATTCACCCCTCCACTTT	CASSPLGNSPLHF
TRBV7-2	NA	TRBJ1-5	NA	TGTGCCAGCAGCCCTGGGACTAGGGAGAACCAGCCCCAGCATTTT	CASSPGTRENQPQHF
TRBV4-3	TRBD2	TRBJ2-3	NA	TGCGCCAGCAGCCAAGATTTCGGGGGGGATACGCAGTATTTT	CASSQDFGGDTQYF
TRBV5-6	NA	TRBJ1-2	NA	TGTGCCAGCAGCTTGGAACAGGGAATTGACTATGGCTACACCTTC	CASSLEQGIDYGYTF
TRBV2	TRBD1	TRBJ1-4	once	TGTGCCAGCAGTTTGAAAGGGGGCAGGGATGAAAAACTGTTTTTT	CASSLKGGRDEKLFF
TRBV7-9	NA	TRBJ1-1	NA	TGTGCCAGCAGCTTAAGGGGGAAGGGAAACACTGAAGCTTTCTTT	CASSLRGKGNTEAFF
TRBV18	NA	TRBJ2-1	NA	TGTGCCAGCTCACCCCAGGGGAGCTCCTACAATGAGCAGTTCTTC	CASSPQGSSYNEQFF
TRBV29-1	NA	TRBJ1-3	once	TGCAGCGTTCCGAGTCTAGCTGGAAACACCATATATTTT	CSVPSLAGNTIYF
TRBV5-4	NA	TRBJ2-5	NA	TGTGCCAGCAGCTTGGGCATGGACTTCCAAGAGACCCAGTACTTC	CASSLGMDFQETQYF
TRBV7-2	NA	TRBJ2-7	once	TGTGCCAGCAGCTTAGCTGCTAACCCCTCTGCCTACGAGCAGTACTTC	CASSLAANPSAYEQYF
TRBV9	NA	TRBJ1-4	NA	TGTGCCAGCAGCCCCCAGGGAAGGGGTGAAAAACTGTTTTTT	CASSPQGRGEKLFF
TRBV6-5	TRBD1	TRBJ2-1	once	TGTGCCAGCACCGGACAGGGGGGTAATGAGCAGTTCTTC	CASTGQGGNEQFF
TRBV18	NA	TRBJ2-1	NA	TGTGCCAGCTCACCATTTTCCGGGAATGAGCAGTTCTTC	CASSPFSGNEQFF
TRBV19	TRBD1	TRBJ1-2	NA	TGTGCCAGTAGTATTCTGGGGACAGGGTATGGTGGCTACACCTTC	CASSILGTGYGGYTF
TRBV6-6	NA	TRBJ1-1	NA	TGTGCCAGCAGTTCCGACATTTACACTGAAGCTTTCTTT	CASSSDIYTEAFF
TRBV12-3/TRBV12-4	NA	TRBJ1-1	NA	TGTGCCAGCAGTTTCGGCGGGAGCACTGAAGCTTTCTTT	CASSFGGSTEAFF
TRBV6-2/TRBV6-3	NA	TRBJ1-3	NA	TGTGCCAGCAGTTTCAGCTCTGGAAACACCATATATTTT	CASSFSSGNTIYF
TRBV11-3	TRBD2	TRBJ2-3	NA	TGTGCCAGCAGCGCGGGGGGGGAGGCAGATACGCAGTATTTT	CASSAGGEADTQYF
TRBV5-1	NA	TRBJ1-4	NA	TGCGCCAGCAGCCCTCGGGGGACGGGGGGCTTAAGATATGAAAAACTGTTTTTT	CASSPRGTGGLRYEKLFF
TRBV5-8	NA	TRBJ2-1	NA	TGTGCCAGCAGCTCTTTGCGGGCCACCTCCTACAATGAGCAGTTCTTC	CASSSLRATSYNEQFF
TRBV19	TRBD1	TRBJ1-1	NA	TGTGCCAGTAGCACCACAGGGGGCAGAACTGAAGCTTTCTTT	CASSTTGGRTEAFF
TRBV5-4	TRBD2	TRBJ2-5	NA	TGTGCCAGCAGCACATCGGGGGGGACAGAGACCCAGTACTTC	CASSTSGGTETQYF
TRBV5-6	TRBD2	TRBJ2-7	NA	TGTGCCAGCAGCGGTCGACTAGCGGGGGTCTACGAGCAGTACTTC	CASSGRLAGVYEQYF
TRBV27	NA	TRBJ2-5	NA	TGTGCCAGCAGTTTAAACGACAAACTGGCCCAGTACTTC	CASSLNDKLAQYF
TRBV7-3	NA	TRBJ2-3	NA	TGTGCCAGCAGCTTAAGCGGGACGACAGATACGCAGTATTTT	CASSLSGTTDTQYF
TRBV2	TRBD2	TRBJ2-3	NA	TGTGCCAGCAGTGAAATAGCGGGGCAGATACGCAGTGTTTTT	CASSEIAGQIRSVF
TRBV11-2	NA	TRBJ2-2	few	TGTGCCAGCAGCTTAAACAGGGCCTCCGGGGAGCTGTTTTTT	CASSLNRASGELFF
TRBV9	NA	TRBJ2-2	NA	TGTGCCAGCAGCGCGACAGGAGCCGGCGGGGAGCTGTTTTTT	CASSATGAGGELFF
TRBV10-3	NA	TRBJ1-3	NA	TGTGCCATCAGTGGGAAGGGGGGGCAAAACTCTGGAAACACCATATATTTT	CAISGKGGQNSGNTIYF
TRBV6-5	TRBD1	TRBJ2-3	NA	TGTGCCAGCTACACAGGGGTAGGGGATACGCAGTATTTT	CASYTGVGDTQYF
TRBV2	NA	TRBJ1-3	NA	TGTGCCAGCTCAGGGACTGGAAACACCATATATTTT	CASSGTGNTIYF
TRBV5-1	TRBD1	TRBJ1-1	NA	TGCGCCAGCAGCTTGACAGGGGGTAGGAACACTGAAGCTTTCTTT	CASSLTGGRNTEAFF